The next 15 T cell receptor beta chains were all read from a single sample in a study of identical twins. TCRdb independently ran MiXCR on the 5' RACE reads; one entry per CDR3 protein. The sample records 450,000 or so distinct CDR3 sequences, approximately 15% being singletons. A further study also used this sample, focusing on yellow fever vaccine responses in identical twins.

The sample comprised CD4+ T cells sorted from blood. These receptors came from a woman between 18 and 30 years old in good health.

The chain uses TRBV3-1 and TRBJ2-3, with 9 bases that match TRBD2. The CDR3 loop spans 17 amino acids. CDR1 LGHDT and CDR2 YNNKEL come from the germline V gene (reference sequence). V shed 4 bases, J shed 4 bases, and the junction held 12 bases outside the gene matches. CDR3 loop: CASSLTGTSSSPDTQYF. The CDR3 nucleotides read TGTGCCAGCAGCCTAACCGGGACTAGCTCATCTCCAGATACGCAGTATTTT.

This chain joins TRBV3-1 and TRBJ2-5, with D perhaps TRBD2 (6 bases). Germline CDR1 is LGHDT and CDR2 is YNNKEL (reference sequence). Between the trimmed V and J ends, which lost 1 base and 13 bases, there was a span of 10 bases. This CDR3 has 11 residues. In DNA, the CDR3 is TGTGCCAGCAGCCAAGGACTAGACAGGTACTTC. Translating it yields CASSQGLDRYF.

The chain is built from TRBV11-3 and TRBJ2-1; possible D gene TRBD1, 6 bases. The CDR3 length is 17 residues. Germline CDR1 and CDR2: SGHNT and YENEEA. The ends were cut back, 4 bases at V and 1 base at J, with 17 bases in the middle. The CDR3 DNA reads TGTGCCAGCAGCTCTAAACGACAGGCGAGGTCCTACAATGAGCAGTTCTTC. Protein: CASSSKRQARSYNEQFF.

V gene TRBV12-3 or TRBV12-4 combines with J gene TRBJ2-1; perhaps TRBD1 as D (7 bases). The ends were cut back, 3 bases at V and 8 bases at J, with 17 bases in the middle. The CDR3 spans 15 residues. The DNA for the CDR3 is TGTGCCAGCAGTTTTGGCCAGGGGGGTCTCGATGAGCAGTTCTTC. It yields the protein CASSFGQGGLDEQFF.

V gene TRBV27 combines with J gene TRBJ1-6; D gene uncertain. CDR1 and CDR2 (germline): MNHEY, SMNVEV (reference sequence). V was shortened by 7 bases and J by 3 bases, with 13 bases between the two germline ends. The CDR3 consists of 15 residues. CDR3 nucleotide sequence: TGTGCCAGCAAACCTCCGGGCCGCTATAATTCACCCCTCCACTTT. Its translation: CASKPPGRYNSPLHF.

This clonotype was counted many times. The V gene is TRBV29-1, the J gene TRBJ1-2; D gene uncertain. This CDR3 has 12 amino acids. Looked up from germline, CDR1 is SQVTM and CDR2 is ANQGSEA. Trimming removed 6 bases at V and 8 bases at J, with 16 bases between. CDR3 sequence reads: CSVRVGSEGYTF. The CDR3 coding sequence is TGCAGCGTAAGAGTGGGGAGCGAGGGCTACACCTTC.

This clonotype was detected only a few times. The gene calls are TRBV28 and TRBJ2-3; either TRBD1 or TRBD2 may fit D (5 bases each). This CDR3 spans 15 amino acids. CDR1 is MDHEN and CDR2 is SYDVKM in the germline V gene. Trimming stripped 1 base from V and 14 bases from J, with 22 bases between. DNA for the CDR3: TGTGCCAGCAGTTTATTAAGAGGGGATAGCAGCCCAAGGTATTTT. Translated: CASSLLRGDSSPRYF.

V and J are TRBV2 and TRBJ1-1, with 7 bases aligning to TRBD1. The CDR3 runs 18 residues. In germline, CDR1 is SNHLY, CDR2 FYNNEI. After removal of 6 bases from V and 0 bases from J, the junction contained 16 bases not matched to a gene. The CDR3 DNA reads TGTGCCAGCAGAATCACACTCAGGGGGAGGCTATTGAACACTGAAGCTTTCTTT. This codes for CASRITLRGRLLNTEAFF.

This clonotype was detected only a few times. The chain recombines TRBV5-1 with TRBJ2-3; 7 bases agree with TRBD2. CDR3 length equals 16 residues. Per germline, CDR1 SGHRS and CDR2 YFSETQ. Unmatched junction bases numbered 13, after V lost 6 bases and J lost 3 bases. CDR3 DNA sequence: TGCGCCAGCAACTCCTGGGGGGGTTCGGGAACAGATACGCAGTATTTT. Translation gives CASNSWGGSGTDTQYF.

This clonotype was counted a few times. CDR3 nucleotide sequence: TGCAGTGCTAGAGATAGACAGGGAGCTAACGAGCAGTACTTC. Translated: CSARDRQGANEQYF. The chain employs TRBV20-1 and TRBJ2-7; TRBD1 matches at 7 bases. Germline V gene data show CDR1 as DFQATT and CDR2 as SNEGSKA (reference sequence). Trimming removed 0 bases from V and 5 bases from J; junction bases left unmatched: 7. This CDR3 is 14 amino acids long.

The V call is TRBV18, the J call TRBJ1-4, with a tentative D call TRBD1 (6 bases). The CDR3 runs to 13 residues. Per the germline V gene, CDR1 is KGHSH and CDR2 is LQKENI. The ends were cut back, 5 bases at V and 5 bases at J, with 9 bases in the middle. Written as DNA, the CDR3 is TGTGCCAGCTCAAGCAGGGGAAATGAAAAACTGTTTTTT. Its protein product is CASSSRGNEKLFF.

The J gene is TRBJ2-2, the V gene TRBV6-5, with D perhaps matching TRBD1 (6 bases). Germline values: CDR1 MNHEY, CDR2 SVGAGI. This CDR3 has 14 amino acids. Trimming removed 7 bases from V and 0 bases from J, with 9 bases in between. CDR3 coding DNA: TGTGCCAGCATTAGACAGGCGAACACCGGGGAGCTGTTTTTT. It is translated as CASIRQANTGELFF.

The genes are TRBV5-1 and TRBJ1-4; D not certain. CDR3 size: 16 residues. Germline V gives CDR1 SGHRS, CDR2 YFSETQ. Trimming took off 3 bases at V and 0 bases at J, with 12 bases between the two ends. The CDR3: CASSSFLGATNEKLFF. In nucleotides, the CDR3 is TGCGCCAGCAGCTCCTTCCTCGGGGCAACTAATGAAAAACTGTTTTTT.

This chain links TRBV20-1 with TRBJ2-5; D is ambiguous. The CDR3 spans 14 residues. Germline loops: CDR1 DFQATT, CDR2 SNEGSKA (reference sequence). Trimming pared 2 bases from V and 2 bases from J, leaving 12 bases between. DNA of the CDR3: TGCAGTGCTAGATTGGGTCTAGGACAAGAGACCCAGTACTTC. Translated, it gives CSARLGLGQETQYF.

This rearrangement joins TRBV3-1 to TRBJ2-2; weak D call: TRBD2 (5 bases). The germline gives CDR1 LGHDT, CDR2 YNNKEL (reference sequence). The CDR3 has 14 amino acids. The germline V and J ends were trimmed by 4 bases and 6 bases, with 12 bases remaining between them. Written as DNA, the CDR3 is TGTGCCAGCAGCCGAAGACTAAGCCCCGGGGAGCTGTTTTTT. Encoded protein: CASSRRLSPGELFF.